This T cell receptor (beta chain) originates from a study of blood T cells in healthy people across ages (dated by TCRdb to between 2015 and 2017). Some background on the complete study: In model experiments, roughly one uniquely barcoded TCR beta cDNA molecule per two T cells was captured by template switching. Using deep sequencing normalized with unique cDNA molecular identifiers, the study measured how TCR beta repertoire diversity changes with age. The donors were divided into four age groups: young (average approximately 17 years), middle-aged (around 41), aged (around 67) and long-lived (more than 75). To avoid experimental bias, donors of different ages were distributed randomly across sequencing lanes. For two donors (one aged 18 to 30 and one aged 80 or older), the study analyzed two additional independent replicas of 1 million unique cDNA reads from the same blood draw. Beyond this particular receptor, the publication reports: A strong correlation was found between observed TCR beta diversity and the percentage of naive T cells measured by flow cytometry. The long-lived group showed more naive CD4+ T cells, fewer expanded clones and increased TCR diversity than the aged group, suggesting age selection. Because donor CMV infection status was unknown, age-related changes in expanded clonotypes were potentially confounded. Observed TCR beta diversity per million T cells fell roughly linearly with age, and a significant reduction was already apparent by age around 44. Bulk unsorted PBMC profiling prevented conclusive comparison of naive and antigen-experienced compartments. Estimates of total diversity based on one million sequenced T cells were regarded as lower bounds and as underestimates.

Preparation of the library involved 5' RACE. The sequencing machine was an Illumina HiSeq 2500. A second PCR of roughly 6 to 11 cycles was run with a J-beta primer mix and a sample-barcoded 5' primer. Each TCR beta cDNA molecule received a unique molecular identifier from a template-switch 5' adaptor carrying 12 random nucleotides. Each sample yielded at least 2.5 million CDR3-containing paired-end reads. First-strand cDNA synthesis was performed from all RNA using the Mint cDNA synthesis kit, with priming by a TRBC-specific oligonucleotide. After uracil-DNA glycosylase treatment, a first 18-cycle PCR used universal primers M1SS and BC2_uni_R on all cDNA. As for how the authors treated the data: Each sample was normalized by randomly selecting 1 million high-quality reads, each carrying a distinct molecular identifier. Reads sharing molecular identifiers were discarded rather than binned into consensus sequences. MiTCR, set to a Q25 quality threshold and the strictest error-elimination algorithm, was used for CDR3 identification, clonotype clustering and error correction. Lower-bound total TCR beta diversity was estimated with a nonparametric unseen species model using Euler transformation. TCRdb reprocessing: public reads trimmed at Q25 with fastp, clones called with MiXCR, in-frame beta chains kept. Every entry covers one CDR3 protein and lists the most common genes and DNA from its rows. These V and J calls originate from TCRdb's pipeline instead of the authors' own analysis. In this sample the table shows 1,100,000 or so distinct CDR3 sequences, 40% to 45% of which occur a single time. 18% of the sample belongs to the ten largest clones.

The germline V gene gives CDR1 as SGHDT and CDR2 as YYEEEE. From cysteine to phenylalanine, the CDR3 is 15 amino acids long. Of the read, only the CDR3 DNA is kept; its 45 bases are in frame from base 1. V and J are truncated by 1 base and 2 bases respectively, leaving an intervening sequence of 13 bases. The 40 or so donors, aged about 6 to 95 years, were systemically healthy Caucasian individuals from Russia. Around 10 milliliters of peripheral blood were drawn from each donor into EDTA-treated Vacutainer tubes. PBMCs were isolated by Ficoll-Paque density-gradient centrifugation, with at least 6 million obtained per sample. Trizol reagent was used to extract total RNA from PBMCs, with at least 5.5 micrograms per sample. The percentages of naive CD45RAhigh/CD27high T cells were determined by flow cytometry on a PBMC aliquot from every donor. For this clonotype: Its antigen has not been determined. One base away there is no much larger clone; base qualities are not given.

This sequence uses TRBV5-6 and TRBJ2-7; the D gene is perhaps TRBD1 or TRBD2, as each covers 6 bases. The receptor was isolated from a woman aged 60-75 years in good health. Sequencing was done on a sample of blood. At the DNA level, the sequence is TGTGCCAGCAGCTTGATGGGGGGCAGGGCCTACGAGCAGTACTTC. Translated, this gives CASSLMGGRAYEQYF.